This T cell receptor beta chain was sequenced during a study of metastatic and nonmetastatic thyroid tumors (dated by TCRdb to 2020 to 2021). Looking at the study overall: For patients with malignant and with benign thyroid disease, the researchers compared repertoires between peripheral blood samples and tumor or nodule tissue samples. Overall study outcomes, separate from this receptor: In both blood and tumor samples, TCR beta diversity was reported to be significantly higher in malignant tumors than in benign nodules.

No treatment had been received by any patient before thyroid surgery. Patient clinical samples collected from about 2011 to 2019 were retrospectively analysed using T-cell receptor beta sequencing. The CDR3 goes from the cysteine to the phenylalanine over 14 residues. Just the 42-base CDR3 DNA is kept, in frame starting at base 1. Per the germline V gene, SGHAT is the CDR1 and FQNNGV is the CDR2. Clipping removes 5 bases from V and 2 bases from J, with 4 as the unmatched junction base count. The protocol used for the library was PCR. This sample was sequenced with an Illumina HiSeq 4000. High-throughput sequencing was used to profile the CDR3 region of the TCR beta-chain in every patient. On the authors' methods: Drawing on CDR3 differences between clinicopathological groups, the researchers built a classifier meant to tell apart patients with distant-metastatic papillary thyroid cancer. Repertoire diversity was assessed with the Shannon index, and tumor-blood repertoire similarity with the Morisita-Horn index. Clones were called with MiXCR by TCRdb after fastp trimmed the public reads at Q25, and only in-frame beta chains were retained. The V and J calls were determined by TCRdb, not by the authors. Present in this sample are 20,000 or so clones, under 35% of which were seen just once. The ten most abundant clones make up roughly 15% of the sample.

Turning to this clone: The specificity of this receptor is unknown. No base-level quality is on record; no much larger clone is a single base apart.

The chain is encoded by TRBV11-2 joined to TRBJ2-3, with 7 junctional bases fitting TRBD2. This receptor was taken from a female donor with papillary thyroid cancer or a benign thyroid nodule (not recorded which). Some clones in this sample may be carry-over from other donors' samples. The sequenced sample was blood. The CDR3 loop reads CASSRRDYTDTQYF. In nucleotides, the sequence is TGTGCCAGCAGCCGGCGGGACTACACAGATACGCAGTATTTT.